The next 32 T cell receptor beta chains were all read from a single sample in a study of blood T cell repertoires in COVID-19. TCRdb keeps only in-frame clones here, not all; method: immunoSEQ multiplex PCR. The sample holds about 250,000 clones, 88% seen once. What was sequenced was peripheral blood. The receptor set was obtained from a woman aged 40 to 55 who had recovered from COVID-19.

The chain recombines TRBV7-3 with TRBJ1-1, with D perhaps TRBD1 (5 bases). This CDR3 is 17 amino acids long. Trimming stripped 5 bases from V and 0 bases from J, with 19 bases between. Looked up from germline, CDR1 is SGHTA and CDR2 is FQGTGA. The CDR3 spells CASSPGTLGAMNTEAFF. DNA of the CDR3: TGTGCCAGCAGCCCAGGGACTCTAGGGGCCATGAACACTGAAGCTTTCTTT.

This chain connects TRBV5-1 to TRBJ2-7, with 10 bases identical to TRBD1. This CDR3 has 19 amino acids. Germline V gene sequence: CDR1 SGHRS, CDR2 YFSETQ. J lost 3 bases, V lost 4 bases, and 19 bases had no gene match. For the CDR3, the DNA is TGCGCCAGCAGCCCCATCGGGGACAGGGGCAGGTGGGTCGTCTACGAGCAGTACTTC. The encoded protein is CASSPIGDRGRWVVYEQYF.

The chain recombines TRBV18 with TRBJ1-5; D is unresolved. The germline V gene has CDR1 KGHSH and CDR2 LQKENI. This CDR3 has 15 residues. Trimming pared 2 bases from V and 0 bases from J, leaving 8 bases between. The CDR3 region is CASSPGRYSNQPQHF. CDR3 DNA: TGTGCCAGCTCACCAGGCAGATATAGCAATCAGCCCCAGCATTTT.

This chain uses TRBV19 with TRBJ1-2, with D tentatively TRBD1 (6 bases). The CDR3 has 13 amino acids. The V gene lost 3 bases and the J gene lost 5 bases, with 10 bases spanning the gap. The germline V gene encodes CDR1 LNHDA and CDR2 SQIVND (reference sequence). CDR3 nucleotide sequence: TGTGCCAGTAGTATCGCCAGGGGATATGGCTACACCTTC. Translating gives CASSIARGYGYTF.

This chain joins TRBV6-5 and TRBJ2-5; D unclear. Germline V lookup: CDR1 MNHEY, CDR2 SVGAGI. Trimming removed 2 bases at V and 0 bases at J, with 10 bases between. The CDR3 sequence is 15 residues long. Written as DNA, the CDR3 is TGTGCCAGCAGTTACCGGCAGAGGTACCAAGAGACCCAGTACTTC. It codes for CASSYRQRYQETQYF.

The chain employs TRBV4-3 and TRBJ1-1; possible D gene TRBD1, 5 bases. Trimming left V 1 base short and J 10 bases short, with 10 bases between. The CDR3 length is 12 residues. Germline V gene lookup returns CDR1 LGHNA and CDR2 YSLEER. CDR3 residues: CASSQVPGGAFF. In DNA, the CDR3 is TGCGCCAGCAGCCAAGTTCCCGGGGGAGCTTTCTTT.

CDR3 residues: CASSYLYEQYF. The DNA for the CDR3 is TGTGCCAGCAGTTACCTATACGAGCAGTACTTC. The genes are TRBV6-2 or TRBV6-3 and TRBJ2-7, with no clear D. The CDR3 contains 11 residues. Trimming removed 2 bases at V and 4 bases at J, with 3 bases between. Looked up from germline, CDR1 is MNHEY and CDR2 is SVGEGT.

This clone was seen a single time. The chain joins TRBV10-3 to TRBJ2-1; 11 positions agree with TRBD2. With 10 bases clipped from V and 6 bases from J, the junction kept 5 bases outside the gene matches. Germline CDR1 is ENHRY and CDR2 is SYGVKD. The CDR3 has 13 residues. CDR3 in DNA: TGTGCCACCCTAGCGGGAGGTGGCAATGAGCAGTTCTTC. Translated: CATLAGGGNEQFF.

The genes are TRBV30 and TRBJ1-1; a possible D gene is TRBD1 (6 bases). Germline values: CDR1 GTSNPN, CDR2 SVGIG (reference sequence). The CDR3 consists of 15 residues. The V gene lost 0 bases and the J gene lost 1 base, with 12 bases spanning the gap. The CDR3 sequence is CAWSVWGGANTEAFF. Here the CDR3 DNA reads TGTGCCTGGAGTGTATGGGGGGGCGCGAACACTGAAGCTTTCTTT. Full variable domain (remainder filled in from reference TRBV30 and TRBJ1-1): SQTIHQWPATLVQPVGSPLSLECTVEGTSNPNLYWYRQAAGRGLQLLFYSVGIGQISSEVPQNLSASRPQDRQFILSSKKLLLSDSGFYLCAWSVWGGANTEAFFGQGTRLTVV.

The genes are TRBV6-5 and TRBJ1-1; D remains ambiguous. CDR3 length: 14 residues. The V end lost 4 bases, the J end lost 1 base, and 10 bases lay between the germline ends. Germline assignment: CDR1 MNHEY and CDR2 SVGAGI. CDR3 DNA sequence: TGTGCCAGCAGTTCTGGCAGGCGGAACACTGAAGCTTTCTTT. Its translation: CASSSGRRNTEAFF.

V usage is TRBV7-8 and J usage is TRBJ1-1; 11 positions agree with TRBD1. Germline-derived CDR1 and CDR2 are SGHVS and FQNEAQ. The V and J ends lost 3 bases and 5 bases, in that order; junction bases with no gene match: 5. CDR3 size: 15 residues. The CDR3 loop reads CASSFVGQGGTEAFF. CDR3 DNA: TGTGCCAGCAGCTTTGTGGGACAGGGGGGGACTGAAGCTTTCTTT.

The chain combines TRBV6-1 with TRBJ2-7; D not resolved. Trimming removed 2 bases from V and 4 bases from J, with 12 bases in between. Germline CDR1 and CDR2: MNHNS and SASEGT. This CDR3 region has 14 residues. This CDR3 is CASSERPGPYEQYF. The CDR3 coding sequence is TGTGCCAGCAGTGAACGCCCGGGTCCATACGAGCAGTACTTC.

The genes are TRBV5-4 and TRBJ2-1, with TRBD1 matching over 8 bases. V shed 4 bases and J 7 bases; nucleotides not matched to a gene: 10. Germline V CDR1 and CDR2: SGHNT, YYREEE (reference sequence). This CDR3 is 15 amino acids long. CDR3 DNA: TGTGCCAGCAGCGGGGGGCGGGACAGGCTGAATGAGCAGTTCTTC. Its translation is CASSGGRDRLNEQFF. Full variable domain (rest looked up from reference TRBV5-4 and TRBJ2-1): ETGVTQSPTHLIKTRGQQVTLRCSSQSGHNTVSWYQQALGQGPQFIFQYYREEENGRGNFPPRFSGLQFPNYSSELNVNALELDDSALYLCASSGGRDRLNEQFFGPGTRLTVL.

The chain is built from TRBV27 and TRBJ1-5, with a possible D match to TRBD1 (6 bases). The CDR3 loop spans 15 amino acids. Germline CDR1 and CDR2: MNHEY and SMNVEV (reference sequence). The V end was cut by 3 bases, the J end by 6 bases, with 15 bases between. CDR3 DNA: TGTGCCAGCAGTTTTGGGACCCAAGGGGGTCAGCCCCAGCATTTT. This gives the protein CASSFGTQGGQPQHF.

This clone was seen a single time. The CDR3 nucleotides read TGTGCCAGCAGTTCTAACAGGGGTGGTGGCACTGAAGCTTTCTTT. Its translation is CASSSNRGGGTEAFF. V and J are TRBV28 and TRBJ1-1; 7 positions agree with TRBD1. The CDR3 covers 15 residues. Trimming at V came to 4 bases and at J to 4 bases, leaving 9 bases not matched to a gene. The germline gives CDR1 MDHEN, CDR2 SYDVKM.

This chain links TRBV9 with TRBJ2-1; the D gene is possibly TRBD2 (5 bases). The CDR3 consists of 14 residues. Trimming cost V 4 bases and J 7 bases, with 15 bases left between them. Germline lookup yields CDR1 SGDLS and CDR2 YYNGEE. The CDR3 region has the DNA TGTGCCAGCAGCCCCCCGCGGGCCCGAAATGAGCAGTTCTTC. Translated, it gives CASSPPRARNEQFF.

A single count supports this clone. CDR3 nucleotides: TGTGCCACCAGCAGAGATCGCGGCGGGAGGACTAGCACAGATACGCAGTATTTT. Encoded protein: CATSRDRGGRTSTDTQYF. The chain recombines TRBV15 with TRBJ2-3; 8 bases agree with TRBD2. The CDR3 loop spans 18 amino acids. Germline CDR1 is LNHNV and CDR2 is YYDKDF (reference sequence). V shed 0 bases and J 0 bases; nucleotides not matched to a gene: 8.

The DNA for the CDR3 is TGTGCCTGGAGTGTACTGTGGACTAGCTCGGGTGAGCAGTTCTTC. The encoded protein is CAWSVLWTSSGEQFF. The genes are TRBV30 and TRBJ2-1, with 8 bases identical to TRBD2. The V and J ends lost 0 bases and 9 bases, in that order; junction bases with no gene match: 10. CDR1 is GTSNPN, CDR2 SVGIG, per germline (reference sequence). The CDR3 consists of 15 residues. Together with reference TRBV30 and TRBJ2-1, the CDR3 gives the full variable domain: SQTIHQWPATLVQPVGSPLSLECTVEGTSNPNLYWYRQAAGRGLQLLFYSVGIGQISSEVPQNLSASRPQDRQFILSSKKLLLSDSGFYLCAWSVLWTSSGEQFFGPGTRLTVL.

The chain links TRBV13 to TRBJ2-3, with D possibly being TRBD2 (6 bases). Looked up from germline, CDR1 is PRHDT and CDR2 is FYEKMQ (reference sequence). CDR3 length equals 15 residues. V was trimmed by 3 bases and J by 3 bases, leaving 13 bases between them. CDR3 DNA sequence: TGTGCCAGCAGCTTGTTAGCGGAACTTACAGATACGCAGTATTTT. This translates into CASSLLAELTDTQYF.

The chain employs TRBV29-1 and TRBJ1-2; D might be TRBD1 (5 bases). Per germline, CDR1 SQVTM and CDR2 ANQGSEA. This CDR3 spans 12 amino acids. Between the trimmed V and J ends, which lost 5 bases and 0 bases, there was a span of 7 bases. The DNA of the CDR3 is TGCAGCGTTCCAGGGACTAACTATGGCTACACCTTC. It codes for CSVPGTNYGYTF.

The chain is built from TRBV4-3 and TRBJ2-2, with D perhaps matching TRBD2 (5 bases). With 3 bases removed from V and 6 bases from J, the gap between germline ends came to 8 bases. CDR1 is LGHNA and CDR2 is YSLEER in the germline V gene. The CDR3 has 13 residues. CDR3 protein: CASSQRGSGELFF. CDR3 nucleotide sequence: TGCGCCAGCAGCCAGAGAGGGTCCGGGGAGCTGTTTTTT.

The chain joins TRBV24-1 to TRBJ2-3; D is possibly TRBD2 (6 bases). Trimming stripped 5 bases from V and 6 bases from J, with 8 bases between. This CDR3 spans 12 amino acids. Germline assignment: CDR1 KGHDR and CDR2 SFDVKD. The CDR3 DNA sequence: TGTGCCACCAGTGCGGGAGTGGATACGCAGTATTTT. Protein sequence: CATSAGVDTQYF.

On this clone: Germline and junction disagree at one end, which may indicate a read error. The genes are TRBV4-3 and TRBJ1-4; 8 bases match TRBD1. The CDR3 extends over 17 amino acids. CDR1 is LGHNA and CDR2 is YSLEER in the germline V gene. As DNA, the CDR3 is TGCGCCCGCAGCCCACAGGGGGGCGGTATAACTAATGAAAAACTGTTTTTT. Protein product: CARSPQGGGITNEKLFF.

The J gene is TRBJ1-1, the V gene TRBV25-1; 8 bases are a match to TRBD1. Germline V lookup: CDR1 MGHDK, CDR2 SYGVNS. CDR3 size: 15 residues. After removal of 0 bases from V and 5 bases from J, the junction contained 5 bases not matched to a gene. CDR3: CASSEYVRGLTEAFF. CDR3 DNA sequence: TGTGCCAGCAGTGAATATGTCAGGGGGCTTACTGAAGCTTTCTTT.

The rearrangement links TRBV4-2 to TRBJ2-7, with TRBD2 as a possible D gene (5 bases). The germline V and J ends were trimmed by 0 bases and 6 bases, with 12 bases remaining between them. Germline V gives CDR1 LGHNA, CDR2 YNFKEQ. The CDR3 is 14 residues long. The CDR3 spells CASSQEVLVGEQYF. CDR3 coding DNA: TGTGCCAGCAGCCAAGAGGTACTAGTGGGCGAGCAGTACTTC.

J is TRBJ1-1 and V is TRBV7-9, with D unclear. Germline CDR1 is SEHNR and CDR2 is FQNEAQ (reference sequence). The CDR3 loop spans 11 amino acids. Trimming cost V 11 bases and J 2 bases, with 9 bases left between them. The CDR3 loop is CASQRNTEAFF. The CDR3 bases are TGTGCCTCGCAGCGCAACACTGAAGCTTTCTTT.

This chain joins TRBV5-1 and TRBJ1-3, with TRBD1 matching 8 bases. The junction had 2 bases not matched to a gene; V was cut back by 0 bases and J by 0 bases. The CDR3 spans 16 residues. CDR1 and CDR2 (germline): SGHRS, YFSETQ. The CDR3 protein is CASSLAGQGSGNTIYF. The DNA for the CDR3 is TGCGCCAGCAGCTTGGCTGGACAGGGCTCTGGAAACACCATATATTTT.

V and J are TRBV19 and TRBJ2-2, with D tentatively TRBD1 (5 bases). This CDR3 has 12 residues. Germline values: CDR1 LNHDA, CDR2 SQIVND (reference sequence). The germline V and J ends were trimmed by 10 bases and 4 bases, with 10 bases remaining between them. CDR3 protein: CATRDGTGELFF. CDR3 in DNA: TGTGCCACCAGGGATGGCACCGGGGAGCTGTTTTTT.

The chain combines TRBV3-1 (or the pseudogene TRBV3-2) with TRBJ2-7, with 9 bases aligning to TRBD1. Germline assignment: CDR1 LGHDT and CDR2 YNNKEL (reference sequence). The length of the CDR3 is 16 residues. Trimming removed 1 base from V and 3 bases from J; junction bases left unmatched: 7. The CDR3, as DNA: TGTGCCAGCAGCCAAGGGCGCCGGGACAGGGTCTACGAGCAGTACTTC. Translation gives CASSQGRRDRVYEQYF.

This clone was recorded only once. In nucleotides, the CDR3 is TGTGCCAGCACCAGTGGGGTCGGGAGAAACACCATATATTTT. Amino acids: CASTSGVGRNTIYF. The chain employs TRBV11-2 and TRBJ1-3; D is undetermined. The CDR3 sequence is 14 residues long. Trimming removed 7 bases from V and 5 bases from J, with 15 bases in between. In germline, CDR1 is SGHAT, CDR2 FQNNGV.

The CDR3 loop is CASSQDRTYGYTF. In nucleotides, the CDR3 is TGTGCCAGCAGCCAGGACAGGACCTATGGCTACACCTTC. The V and J genes are TRBV7-6 and TRBJ1-2, with 7 positions matching TRBD1. CDR3 length: 13 residues. V was pared by 5 bases and J by 4 bases, with 4 bases of the junction left unmatched. Germline V gives CDR1 SGHVS, CDR2 FNYEAQ.

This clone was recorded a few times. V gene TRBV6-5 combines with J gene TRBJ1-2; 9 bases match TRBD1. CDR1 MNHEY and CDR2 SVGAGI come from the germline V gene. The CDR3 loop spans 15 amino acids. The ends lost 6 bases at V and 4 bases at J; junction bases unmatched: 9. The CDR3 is CASSPQGASLYGYTF. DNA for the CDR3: TGTGCCAGCAGCCCACAGGGGGCGTCCCTCTATGGCTACACCTTC.